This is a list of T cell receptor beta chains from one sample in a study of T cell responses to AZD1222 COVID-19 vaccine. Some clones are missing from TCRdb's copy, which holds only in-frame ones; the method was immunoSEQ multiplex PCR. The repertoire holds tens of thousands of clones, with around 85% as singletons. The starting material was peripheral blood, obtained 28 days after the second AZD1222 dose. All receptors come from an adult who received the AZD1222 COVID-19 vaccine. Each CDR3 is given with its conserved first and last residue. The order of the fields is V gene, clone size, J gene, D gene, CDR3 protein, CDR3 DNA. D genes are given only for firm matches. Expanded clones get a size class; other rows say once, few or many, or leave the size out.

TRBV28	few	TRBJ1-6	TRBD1	CASSLIGQGTANSPLHF	TGTGCCAGCAGTTTAATAGGTCAGGGGACAGCGAATTCACCCCTCCACTTT
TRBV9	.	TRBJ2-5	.	CASSVEGRGVQETQYF	TGTGCCAGCAGCGTAGAGGGGAGAGGGGTGCAAGAGACCCAGTACTTC
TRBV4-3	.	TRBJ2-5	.	CASSQDRFGGRETQYF	TGCGCCAGCAGCCAAGACCGTTTTGGGGGGCGAGAGACCCAGTACTTC
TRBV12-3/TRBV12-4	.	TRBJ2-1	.	CASSSRTYNEQFF	TGTGCCAGCAGTTCTAGGACTTACAATGAGCAGTTCTTC
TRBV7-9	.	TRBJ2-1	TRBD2	CASSPRRDRLAGVYNEQFF	TGTGCCAGCAGTCCGAGGCGCGACAGACTAGCGGGGGTCTACAATGAGCAGTTCTTC
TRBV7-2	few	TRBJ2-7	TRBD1	CASSRGVGQGGSYEQYF	TGTGCCAGCAGTCGAGGGGTCGGACAGGGAGGCTCCTACGAGCAGTACTTC
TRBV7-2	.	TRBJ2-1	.	CASSFARGTLWNEQFF	TGTGCCAGCAGCTTCGCCCGCGGGACTCTTTGGAATGAGCAGTTCTTC
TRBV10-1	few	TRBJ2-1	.	CASPPPLGRGVRQDNEQFF	TGCGCCAGCCCACCACCTCTGGGCAGGGGGGTGAGACAAGACAATGAGCAGTTCTTC
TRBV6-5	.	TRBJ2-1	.	CASTTGHEQFF	TGTGCCAGCACCACAGGGCATGAGCAGTTCTTC
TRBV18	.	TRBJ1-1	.	CASSRLDNTEAFF	TGTGCCAGCTCACGACTCGATAACACTGAAGCTTTCTTT
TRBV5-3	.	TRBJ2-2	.	CARTPEGNTGELFF	TGTGCCAGAACCCCGGAGGGGAACACCGGGGAGCTGTTTTTT
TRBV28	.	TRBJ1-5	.	CASSLGNQPQHF	TGTGCCAGCAGTCTTGGCAATCAGCCCCAGCATTTT
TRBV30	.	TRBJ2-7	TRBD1	CAWTWTGPHSYEQYF	TGTGCCTGGACGTGGACAGGGCCCCACTCCTACGAGCAGTACTTC
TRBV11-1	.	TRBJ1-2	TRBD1	CASSSLGQNYGYTF	TGTGCCAGCAGCTCCCTGGGACAGAACTATGGCTACACCTTC
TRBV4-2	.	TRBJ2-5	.	CASSQDSMNSAQETQYF	TGTGCCAGCAGCCAAGATAGTATGAATTCGGCCCAAGAGACCCAGTACTTC
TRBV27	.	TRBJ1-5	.	CASSPLTRPQPQHF	TGTGCCAGCAGTCCACTGACACGACCGCAGCCCCAGCATTTT
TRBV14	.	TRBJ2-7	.	CASSPRSRSEQYF	TGTGCCAGCAGCCCTAGGAGTAGGTCGGAGCAGTACTTC
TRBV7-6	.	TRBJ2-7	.	CASSLEVERTYEQYF	TGTGCCAGCAGCTTAGAGGTAGAACGAACCTACGAGCAGTACTTC
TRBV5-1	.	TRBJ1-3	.	CASTSGTVGNTIYF	TGCGCCAGCACATCGGGAACTGTTGGAAACACCATATATTTT
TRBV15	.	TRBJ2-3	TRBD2	CATSSYGTSGRARPDTQYF	TGTGCCACCAGCAGCTACGGGACTAGCGGGAGGGCCCGCCCAGATACGCAGTATTTT
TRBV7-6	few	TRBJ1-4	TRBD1	CASSPGSGGGQGEKLFF	TGTGCCAGCAGCCCAGGGTCAGGGGGCGGGCAAGGTGAAAAACTGTTTTTT
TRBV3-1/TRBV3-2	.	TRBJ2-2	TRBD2	CASSAASSGKGTGELFF	TGTGCCAGCAGCGCCGCCTCTAGCGGGAAGGGCACCGGGGAGCTGTTTTTT
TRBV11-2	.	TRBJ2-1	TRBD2	CASRRAGRFSYNEQFF	TGTGCCAGCAGGCGGGCCGGGAGGTTTTCCTACAATGAGCAGTTCTTC
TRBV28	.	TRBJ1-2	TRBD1	CASSLARQGGYGYTF	TGTGCCAGCAGTTTAGCAAGACAGGGGGGCTATGGCTACACCTTC
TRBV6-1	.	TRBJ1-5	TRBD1	CASSEGTGYNQPQHF	TGTGCCAGCAGTGAAGGGACAGGGTACAATCAGCCCCAGCATTTT
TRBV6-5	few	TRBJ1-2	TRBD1	CASSPDRAYGYTF	TGTGCCAGCAGCCCAGACAGGGCCTATGGCTACACCTTC
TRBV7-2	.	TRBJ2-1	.	CASSPGGLAGNEQFF	TGTGCCAGCAGCCCCGGGGGGCTAGCAGGGAATGAGCAGTTCTTC